This TCR beta chain was captured by sequencing in a study of shared clonotypes between healthy human individuals. Profiling relied on immunoSEQ multiplex PCR, and the TCRdb table lists in-frame clones only, not all of them. The table includes roughly 810,000 clones, about 96% detected once. This CDR3 comprises 12 residues. V shed 2 bases and J shed 3 bases, with 4 bases lying between them. Germline-derived CDR1 and CDR2 are WSHSY and SAAADI. Naive CD8 cells were CD45RO-negative, positively selected for CCR7, excluding terminally differentiated effector memory CD45RA+ cells. This sequence was found in a young man in good health. V gene TRBV10-2 combines with J gene TRBJ1-1; D gene uncertain. Sample: naive CD8+ T cells sorted from blood. CDR3 region: CASSEADTEAFF. As DNA, the CDR3 is TGCGCCAGCAGTGAGGCGGACACTGAAGCTTTCTTT.